Described below is a single T cell receptor beta chain sequence and its context. The CDR3 contains 14 residues. V shed 6 bases, J shed 3 bases, and the junction held 4 bases outside the gene matches. Germline lookup yields CDR1 SGHNT and CDR2 YYREEE (reference sequence). Clones were read by immunoSEQ multiplex PCR, and TCRdb kept only the in-frame ones, dropping some. The sample carries about 73,000 clones, roughly 86% recorded once. Researchers took blood at baseline, on cycle 4 day 1, and on cycle 7 day 1. This entry is derived from a study of OX40 agonist ivuxolimab in advanced cancers. Overall study context: Participants, 75% to 90% male, averaged about 59 years of age, ranging from roughly 20 to 80. Participants could have had prior anti-PD-1, anti-PD-L1 or anti-CTLA-4 therapy, and less than 45% had some. Patients achieving partial responses numbered three: one hepatocellular carcinoma case and two cutaneous melanoma cases.

The clonotype originates from an adult with an advanced solid tumor such as melanoma, head and neck, liver or kidney cancer. The sample consisted of CD4+ or CD8+ T cells sorted from blood, taken in a trial of the OX40 agonist ivuxolimab. V usage is TRBV5-4 and J usage is TRBJ2-2, with 8 bases matching TRBD1. CDR3 amino acids: CASNKQGDTGELFF. CDR3 in DNA: TGTGCCAGCAACAAACAGGGGGACACCGGGGAGCTGTTTTTT.